These T cell receptor beta chains were read from a single sample in a study of CD8 T cells in ankylosing spondylitis. From the 5' RACE reads, TCRdb called clonotypes with MiXCR, one entry per CDR3 protein. The sample yields some 130,000 distinct CDR3 sequences, approximately 17% seen once. What was sequenced was blood, either unsorted or a sorted T cell fraction (not recorded which). The origin of the receptors is a male donor with ankylosing spondylitis. Both conserved end residues are part of each CDR3. The D gene is left open where the match is weak. Clone size is shown for a subset of rows, as once, few, many or a class of expanded clone.

size	D	V	J	DNA	CDR3
-	-	TRBV9	TRBJ2-1	TGTGCCAGCAGCGTAGGCAGGGCTAAGTACAATGAGCAGTTCTTC	CASSVGRAKYNEQFF
few	-	TRBV7-9	TRBJ2-4	TGTGCCAGCAGCCCGGACCTCCGAACCAAAAACATTCAGTACTTC	CASSPDLRTKNIQYF
-	-	TRBV28	TRBJ2-3	TGTGCCAGCAGTTGGTTACTCGGCACAGATACGCAGTATTTT	CASSWLLGTDTQYF
many	-	TRBV29-1	TRBJ2-7	TGCAGCGTTCGGCCGGATGACTCCTACGAGCAGTACTTC	CSVRPDDSYEQYF
-	-	TRBV7-9	TRBJ2-2	TGTGCCAGCAGCTCTCCTGGGCGGGTCCGGGAGCTGTTTTTT	CASSSPGRVRELFF
-	-	TRBV30	TRBJ2-1	TGTGCCTGGACGACAGAGAGCTCCTACAATGAGCAGTTCTTC	CAWTTESSYNEQFF
-	-	TRBV4-2	TRBJ1-4	TGTGCCAGCGGCACAGGGGAAAAACTGTTTTTT	CASGTGEKLFF
many	-	TRBV4-3	TRBJ2-7	TGCGCCAGCAGCCAAGACTCCGGGACTGTCTACGAGCAGTACTTC	CASSQDSGTVYEQYF
few	-	TRBV11-2	TRBJ2-3	TGTGCCAGCAGCCGAACTTATATTGCGTGGGAGCGTTCGACAGATACGCAGTATTTT	CASSRTYIAWERSTDTQYF
few	TRBD1	TRBV12-3/TRBV12-4	TRBJ1-1	TGTGCCAGCAGTTTAGAGGGGGCCAACACTGAAGCTTTCTTT	CASSLEGANTEAFF